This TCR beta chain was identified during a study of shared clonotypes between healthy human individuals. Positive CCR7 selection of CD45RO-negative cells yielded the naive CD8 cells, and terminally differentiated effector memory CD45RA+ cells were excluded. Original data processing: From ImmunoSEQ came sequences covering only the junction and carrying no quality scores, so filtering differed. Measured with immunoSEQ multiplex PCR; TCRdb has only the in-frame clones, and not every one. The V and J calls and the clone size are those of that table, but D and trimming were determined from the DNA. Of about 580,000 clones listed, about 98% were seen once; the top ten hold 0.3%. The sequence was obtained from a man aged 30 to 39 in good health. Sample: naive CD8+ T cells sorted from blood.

CDR3: CASSTRTSSNEQFF. In DNA form, the CDR3 reads TGTGCCAGCAGCACAAGAACTAGCAGCAATGAGCAGTTCTTC. V is TRBV7-8 and J is TRBJ2-1; D is possibly TRBD2 (6 bases). The CDR3 is made up of 14 amino acids. Germline V gives CDR1 SGHVS, CDR2 FQNEAQ. The germline V and J ends were trimmed by 5 bases and 6 bases, with 14 bases remaining between them. Combining the CDR3 with reference TRBV7-8 and TRBJ2-1 gives the whole variable domain GAGVSQSPRYKVAKRGQDVALRCDPISGHVSLFWYQQALGQGPEFLTYFQNEAQLDKSGLPSDRFFAERPEGSVSTLKIQRTQQEDSAVYLCASSTRTSSNEQFFGPGTRLTVL.